A single sample gave rise to the 20 T cell receptor beta chains below, sequenced in a study of long-term antiretroviral therapy in people with HIV. It was version v3.0 of the immunoSEQ assay that was run at survey level. Method: immunoSEQ multiplex PCR; TCRdb's copy keeps in-frame clones and lacks some. The table lists 9,500 to 15,000 clones, 75% to 85% of them singletons. Sequenced here: unsorted PBMCs, sampled 3.4 years after starting antiretroviral therapy. The origin of the receptors is a man in his forties with HIV.

CDR3: CSAGPSNEQFF. The CDR3 nucleotides read TGCAGTGCTGGACCATCCAATGAGCAGTTCTTC. This chain links TRBV20-1 with TRBJ2-1, with no clear D. The V and J ends lost 5 bases and 6 bases respectively, with 8 bases between them. The germline CDR1 and CDR2 sequences are DFQATT and SNEGSKA (reference sequence). CDR3 length equals 11 residues.

J is TRBJ2-1 and V is TRBV5-1; no definite D call. Trimming removed 0 bases from V and 12 bases from J, with 16 bases in between. The CDR3 sequence is 14 residues long. Germline loops: CDR1 SGHRS, CDR2 YFSETQ. CDR3 DNA: TGCGCCAGCAGCTTGGATTGGGCAGAAGGGTTGCAGTTCTTC. Residues: CASSLDWAEGLQFF.

CDR3: CASSPLTSGSPDTQYF. CDR3 DNA: TGTGCCAGCAGTCCTCTGACTAGCGGGAGTCCAGATACGCAGTATTTT. The rearrangement links TRBV28 to TRBJ2-3; the match to TRBD2 covers 12 bases. CDR3 length: 16 amino acids. The germline V gene has CDR1 MDHEN and CDR2 SYDVKM. V lost 5 bases, J lost 4 bases, and 7 bases stayed unmatched.

The chain employs TRBV18 and TRBJ2-6, with D possibly TRBD1 on 5 matching bases. Per the germline V gene, CDR1 is KGHSH and CDR2 is LQKENI. Trimming left V 2 bases short and J 8 bases short, with 10 bases between. The CDR3 sequence is 14 residues long. As DNA, the CDR3 is TGTGCCAGCTCACCAGTTGACAGACCCAACGTCCTGACTTTC. Its protein is CASSPVDRPNVLTF.

The chain couples TRBV11-2 to TRBJ2-2; D is ambiguous. Germline V CDR1 and CDR2: SGHAT, FQNNGV. This CDR3 contains 15 residues. Between the trimmed V and J ends, which lost 1 base and 6 bases, there was a span of 12 bases. The CDR3 loop reads CASSLVTVRAGELFF. The CDR3 DNA follows: TGTGCCAGCAGCTTAGTCACAGTCAGAGCCGGGGAGCTGTTTTTT.

This clone was observed a single time. This chain connects TRBV4-1 to TRBJ2-3, with unresolved D. V was shortened by 4 bases and J by 2 bases, with 16 bases between the two germline ends. Germline assignment: CDR1 MGHRA and CDR2 YSYEKL. The CDR3 loop spans 16 amino acids. CDR3 DNA: TGCGCCAGCAGCCCCATAACCGACACCCTCACAGATACGCAGTATTTT. It encodes CASSPITDTLTDTQYF.

This chain uses TRBV27 with TRBJ2-2; D is unresolved. Trimming shortened V by 1 base and J by 4 bases, and 4 bases separated the two germline ends. Germline CDR1 MNHEY, CDR2 SMNVEV (reference sequence). The CDR3 is made up of 13 amino acids. The CDR3 loop is CASSLYFTGELFF. The DNA for the CDR3 is TGTGCCAGCAGTTTATATTTCACCGGGGAGCTGTTTTTT.

The V and J genes are TRBV28 and TRBJ1-2; the D gene is possibly TRBD1 (6 bases). The ends were cut back, 5 bases at V and 6 bases at J, with 16 bases in the middle. The CDR3 runs 14 residues. Germline loops: CDR1 MDHEN, CDR2 SYDVKM. For the CDR3, the DNA is TGTGCCAGCAGTGGGGGACACTCCAGGGATGGCTACACCTTC. Protein sequence: CASSGGHSRDGYTF.

The table lists this clone with a count of one. The DNA for the CDR3 is TGCGCCAGCAGGAGGGGCAGCGTTGACTACGAGCAGTACTTC. Protein product: CASRRGSVDYEQYF. The chain combines TRBV5-1 with TRBJ2-7; D is possibly TRBD1 or TRBD2 (5 bases each). This CDR3 is 14 amino acids long. Germline V gene data show CDR1 as SGHRS and CDR2 as YFSETQ. Trimming left V 5 bases short and J 3 bases short, with 15 bases between.

V gene TRBV19 combines with J gene TRBJ1-1; no clear D gene. The CDR3 runs to 15 residues. The germline V gene encodes CDR1 LNHDA and CDR2 SQIVND (reference sequence). V was cut by 1 base and J by 1 base, with 10 bases left in between. CDR3 protein: CASSIALTQNTEAFF. The CDR3 coding sequence is TGTGCCAGTAGTATAGCCCTGACACAGAACACTGAAGCTTTCTTT.

The CDR3 loop reads CASSLLAGGNLYNEQFF. Written as DNA, the CDR3 is TGTGCCAGCAGTTTACTAGCGGGAGGGAACCTGTACAATGAGCAGTTCTTC. The chain couples TRBV28 to TRBJ2-1; 12 bases match TRBD2. Trimming at V came to 2 bases and at J to 4 bases, leaving 6 bases not matched to a gene. Germline assignment: CDR1 MDHEN and CDR2 SYDVKM. This CDR3 is built from 17 residues.

J is TRBJ2-1 and V is TRBV11-3, with D possibly being TRBD1 or TRBD2 (5 bases each). Per the germline V gene, CDR1 is SGHNT and CDR2 is YENEEA. Trimming took 5 bases from V and 11 from J, leaving 13 bases between them. The CDR3 runs 12 residues. The chain's CDR3 is CASSTIGTKQFF. The CDR3 DNA follows: TGTGCCAGCAGCACGATCGGGACCAAGCAGTTCTTC.

This clone was detected only once. The CDR3 here is CASSQNPGTSGYNEQFF. In DNA form, the CDR3 reads TGCGCCAGCAGCCAGAACCCCGGGACTAGCGGATACAATGAGCAGTTCTTC. This chain connects TRBV4-3 to TRBJ2-1; TRBD2 agrees at 11 bases. CDR3 size: 17 residues. Trimming took 3 bases from V and 4 from J; bases not matched to a gene: 8. Germline CDR1 reads LGHNA; CDR2 reads YSLEER.

The chain recombines TRBV6-5 with TRBJ1-1; D is perhaps TRBD1 (5 bases). The length of the CDR3 is 13 residues. CDR1 and CDR2 (germline): MNHEY, SVGAGI. Deletions cut 6 bases from V and 1 base from J, with 9 bases between. DNA for the CDR3: TGTGCCAGCAGCCGAGGACAGAACACTGAAGCTTTCTTT. Encoded protein: CASSRGQNTEAFF.

J is TRBJ1-1 and V is TRBV29-1; TRBD1 matches 7 bases. The J segment lost 11 bases and the V segment lost 3 bases, leaving 6 bases of the junction unmatched. The CDR3 covers 11 residues. CDR1 is SQVTM and CDR2 is ANQGSEA in the germline V gene. For the CDR3, the DNA is TGCAGCGTTGATGTGACAGGGCTCGCTTTCTTT. It is translated as CSVDVTGLAFF.

V and J are TRBV19 and TRBJ2-7; D gene ambiguous. Deletions cut 5 bases from V and 2 bases from J, with 7 bases between. Germline loops: CDR1 LNHDA, CDR2 SQIVND (reference sequence). CDR3 length: 12 amino acids. The CDR3 bases are TGTGCCAGTAGTTCGGACCCCTACGAGCAGTACTTC. It encodes CASSSDPYEQYF.

This clone occurred a few times. The rearrangement joins TRBV7-2 to TRBJ2-1; tentatively, D is TRBD2 (5 bases). Trimming removed 0 bases from V and 2 bases from J, with 8 bases in between. The CDR3 spans 15 residues. Germline values: CDR1 SGHTA, CDR2 FQGNSA. The CDR3 here is CASSLAYGAYNEQFF. The CDR3 DNA is TGTGCCAGCAGCTTAGCTTACGGGGCCTACAATGAGCAGTTCTTC.

The chain uses TRBV4-3 and TRBJ2-3; 9 positions agree with TRBD2. The CDR3 contains 19 residues. V lost 0 bases, J lost 2 bases, and 12 bases stayed unmatched. Germline V gene sequence: CDR1 LGHNA, CDR2 YSLEER. The CDR3 protein is CASSQDAAGGRDLTDTQYF. In DNA form, the CDR3 reads TGCGCCAGCAGCCAAGATGCCGCTGGCGGGAGGGATCTCACAGATACGCAGTATTTT.

The genes are TRBV28 and TRBJ2-3; D might be TRBD1 (5 bases). The CDR3 is 14 amino acids. V was clipped by 7 bases and J by 2 bases, with 13 bases between them. CDR1 MDHEN and CDR2 SYDVKM come from the germline V gene. The CDR3 DNA reads TGTGCCAGCAAAGGGGTCCACAACACAGATACGCAGTATTTT. Translation gives CASKGVHNTDTQYF. Using reference TRBV28 and TRBJ2-3 for the parts outside the CDR3, the full variable domain is DVKVTQSSRYLVKRTGEKVFLECVQDMDHENMFWYRQDPGLGLRLIYFSYDVKMKEKGDIPEGYSVSREKKERFSLILESASTNQTSMYLCASKGVHNTDTQYFGPGTRLTVL.

The chain uses TRBV18 and TRBJ2-5; D is undetermined. The CDR3 length is 16 residues. Germline-derived CDR1 and CDR2 are KGHSH and LQKENI. The V end lost 0 bases, the J end lost 1 base, and 12 bases lay between the germline ends. The CDR3 bases are TGTGCCAGCTCACCACCGGTCGTTGGGGTCCAAGAGACCCAGTACTTC. It translates to CASSPPVVGVQETQYF.